Below are 28 T cell receptor beta chains sequenced from a single sample in a study of cytomegalovirus exposure and HLA in healthy donors. Both 60 Vbeta primers and 13 Jbeta primers went into the PCR. Method: immunoSEQ multiplex PCR; TCRdb's copy keeps in-frame clones and lacks some. The table lists 150,000 to 200,000 clones, under 80% of them singletons, with 2.5% to 4% in the top ten. Sequencing input: PBMCs. Source of these receptors: a female donor in good health and CMV-seronegative.

This sequence joins TRBV5-4 and TRBJ1-2; 9 bases are shared with TRBD1. V was clipped by 4 bases and J by 7 bases; unmatched bases: 8. Germline V gene sequence: CDR1 SGHNT, CDR2 YYREEE (reference sequence). The CDR3 loop spans 14 amino acids. The CDR3 DNA is TGTGCCAGCAGCGTACCGGGACAGGGAGGTGGCTACACCTTC. Translated, it gives CASSVPGQGGGYTF.

This sequence joins TRBV12-5 and TRBJ2-1, with a possible D match to TRBD2 (6 bases). CDR3 length: 14 residues. Germline V gene data show CDR1 as LGHNT and CDR2 as FRNRAP. The V end was cut by 2 bases, the J end by 7 bases, with 12 bases between. In DNA form, the CDR3 reads TGTGCTAGTGGTTTGAGTCTGGCGGGGAATGAGCAGTTCTTC. Its protein is CASGLSLAGNEQFF.

The V and J genes are TRBV27 and TRBJ2-2; no clear D gene. The CDR3 is 13 residues long. Germline V gene sequence: CDR1 MNHEY, CDR2 SMNVEV (reference sequence). The germline V and J ends were trimmed by 6 bases and 1 base, with 6 bases remaining between them. The CDR3 nucleotides are TGTGCCAGCAGCGAACAGAACACCGGGGAGCTGTTTTTT. Its protein product is CASSEQNTGELFF.

The table lists this clone with a few counts. The chain couples TRBV7-9 to TRBJ2-7; TRBD2 matches at 8 bases. The CDR3 runs 14 residues. V trimming: 5 bases; J trimming: 3 bases; junction bases outside the gene matches: 6. Germline V CDR1 and CDR2: SEHNR, FQNEAQ (reference sequence). In DNA form, the CDR3 reads TGTGCCAGCAGCACACGGGGGGGCAACTACGAGCAGTACTTC. The encoded protein is CASSTRGGNYEQYF.

This clone came up a few times. This sequence joins TRBV7-3 and TRBJ1-1, with D possibly being TRBD1 (6 bases). From germline, CDR1 is SGHTA and CDR2 FQGTGA. V lost 4 bases and J 4 bases, leaving 10 bases between the germline ends. The CDR3 is 13 residues long. CDR3 DNA: TGTGCCAGCAGCTCCCGGGACATCACTGAAGCTTTCTTT. It encodes CASSSRDITEAFF.

The chain couples TRBV6-5 to TRBJ2-5; D is unresolved. The V gene's germline CDR1 is MNHEY and CDR2 SVGAGI. This CDR3 spans 14 amino acids. V dropped 2 bases and J dropped 1 base, with 8 bases sitting between them. The CDR3 bases are TGTGCCAGCAGTTACGAGGAATCCCAAGAGACCCAGTACTTC. It encodes CASSYEESQETQYF.

V usage is TRBV2 and J usage is TRBJ2-7, with a weak D call TRBD2 (6 bases). The V end was cut by 6 bases, the J end by 2 bases, with 8 bases between. Germline V gene sequence: CDR1 SNHLY, CDR2 FYNNEI. The CDR3 loop spans 12 amino acids. The CDR3 is CASRGGPYEQYF. As DNA, the CDR3 is TGTGCCAGCAGGGGGGGACCCTACGAGCAGTACTTC.

This chain joins TRBV28 and TRBJ2-7; 8 bases fit TRBD1. The germline V gene has CDR1 MDHEN and CDR2 SYDVKM. Trimming removed 5 bases from V and 2 bases from J; junction bases left unmatched: 5. The CDR3 length is 14 residues. The CDR3 bases are TGTGCCAGCAGTCCTGACAGGGGAACCTACGAGCAGTACTTC. Amino acids: CASSPDRGTYEQYF.

The J gene is TRBJ2-1, the V gene TRBV25-1; no clear D. CDR3 length: 15 amino acids. Deletions cut 1 base from V and 5 bases from J, with 12 bases between. Germline V lookup: CDR1 MGHDK, CDR2 SYGVNS. CDR3 DNA sequence: TGTGCCAGCAGTGAATCCCTTCTACCAAACAATGAGCAGTTCTTC. It codes for CASSESLLPNNEQFF. Combining the CDR3 with reference TRBV25-1 and TRBJ2-1 gives the whole variable domain EADIYQTPRYLVIGTGKKITLECSQTMGHDKMYWYQQDPGMELHLIHYSYGVNSTEKGDLSSESTVSRIRTEHFPLTLESARPSHTSQYLCASSESLLPNNEQFFGPGTRLTVL.

The chain carries TRBV11-1 and TRBJ1-5; D may be TRBD1 (6 bases). This CDR3 spans 13 amino acids. Germline CDR1 is SGHAT and CDR2 is FQDESV (reference sequence). Trimming stripped 3 bases from V and 7 bases from J, with 10 bases between. CDR3 protein: CASSLGAGQPQHF. CDR3 in DNA: TGTGCCAGCAGCTTGGGGGCAGGGCAGCCCCAGCATTTT.

This rearrangement joins TRBV28 to TRBJ1-2, with D hard to call. The CDR3 consists of 16 residues. The V end was cut by 3 bases, the J end by 2 bases, with 16 bases between. Germline V CDR1 and CDR2: MDHEN, SYDVKM. The CDR3 DNA follows: TGTGCCAGCAGTTTGGAGGGCCCCCGCGACAACTATGGCTACACCTTC. This sequence encodes CASSLEGPRDNYGYTF.

This chain connects TRBV5-4 to TRBJ2-1, with TRBD2 matching over 7 bases. The CDR3 loop spans 17 amino acids. V was pared by 0 bases and J by 7 bases, with 13 bases of the junction left unmatched. Per the germline V gene, CDR1 is SGHNT and CDR2 is YYREEE (reference sequence). The CDR3: CASSLATFAGVGNEQFF. DNA for the CDR3: TGTGCCAGCAGCTTGGCCACGTTCGCGGGAGTCGGTAATGAGCAGTTCTTC. Drawing the rest from reference TRBV5-4 and TRBJ2-1, the complete variable domain is ETGVTQSPTHLIKTRGQQVTLRCSSQSGHNTVSWYQQALGQGPQFIFQYYREEENGRGNFPPRFSGLQFPNYSSELNVNALELDDSALYLCASSLATFAGVGNEQFFGPGTRLTVL.

The CDR3 region is CASSLGAAGAYNEQFF. The CDR3 DNA reads TGTGCCAGCAGCTTAGGGGCCGCAGGGGCATACAATGAGCAGTTCTTC. The chain has TRBV7-9 and TRBJ2-1; perhaps TRBD1 as D (6 bases). The CDR3 spans 16 residues. V was cut by 1 base and J by 4 bases, with 14 bases left in between. The V gene's germline CDR1 is SEHNR and CDR2 FQNEAQ (reference sequence).

The chain combines TRBV5-6 with TRBJ1-1, with TRBD1 matching 8 bases. The CDR3 has 15 residues. V shed 5 bases and J 0 bases; nucleotides not matched to a gene: 6. The germline gives CDR1 SGHDT, CDR2 YYEEEE. The CDR3 spells CASSSHRGMNTEAFF. The CDR3 coding sequence is TGTGCCAGCAGTTCCCACAGGGGGATGAACACTGAAGCTTTCTTT.

V gene TRBV7-3 combines with J gene TRBJ2-7; 7 bases fit TRBD1. The CDR3 runs 13 residues. From germline, CDR1 is SGHTA and CDR2 FQGTGA. The trim removed 2 bases at V and 6 bases at J, leaving 4 bases unmatched. The CDR3: CASSLAAGGEQYF. The CDR3 coding sequence is TGTGCCAGCAGCTTAGCGGCAGGGGGCGAGCAGTACTTC.

V gene TRBV4-3 combines with J gene TRBJ1-1, with unresolved D. In germline, CDR1 is LGHNA, CDR2 YSLEER. The CDR3 length is 13 residues. V was shortened by 3 bases and J by 1 base, with 6 bases between the two germline ends. CDR3 nucleotides: TGCGCCAGCAGCCAGATAGAGAACACTGAAGCTTTCTTT. Translation: CASSQIENTEAFF.

The chain couples TRBV4-2 to TRBJ1-1; 8 bases line up with TRBD1. The germline V gene encodes CDR1 LGHNA and CDR2 YNFKEQ. This CDR3 contains 14 residues. The V gene end was trimmed by 5 bases and the J gene end by 1 base; junction bases not matched to a gene: 3. The CDR3 here is CASSATGENTEAFF. DNA of the CDR3: TGTGCCAGCAGCGCGACAGGGGAGAACACTGAAGCTTTCTTT.

The chain uses TRBV9 and TRBJ2-3, with TRBD2 matching 13 bases. J was trimmed by 2 bases and V by 3 bases; bases with no gene match: 3. This CDR3 has 16 amino acids. Germline assignment: CDR1 SGDLS and CDR2 YYNGEE. The CDR3 sequence is CASSGLAGGLTDTQYF. CDR3 in DNA: TGTGCCAGCAGCGGACTAGCGGGGGGTCTCACAGATACGCAGTATTTT.

V is TRBV6-6 and J is TRBJ1-1; no reliable D call. V was pared by 1 base and J by 7 bases, with 13 bases between. The CDR3 runs to 14 residues. Germline lookup yields CDR1 MNHNY and CDR2 SVGAGI (reference sequence). CDR3 sequence: CASSYFPGSGEAFF. In nucleotides, the CDR3 is TGTGCCAGCAGTTACTTTCCGGGGAGCGGTGAAGCTTTCTTT.

V usage is TRBV27 and J usage is TRBJ2-7; 7 nucleotides align to TRBD2. The CDR3 has 15 residues. The V and J ends lost 3 bases and 2 bases, in that order; junction bases with no gene match: 7. Per germline, CDR1 MNHEY and CDR2 SMNVEV (reference sequence). CDR3 residues: CASSFSPGLTYEQYF. The CDR3 DNA is TGTGCCAGCAGTTTCTCTCCGGGACTAACCTACGAGCAGTACTTC.

V is TRBV2 and J is TRBJ1-1; the D is unclear. The CDR3 has 12 residues. Trimming removed 0 bases at V and 5 bases at J, with 4 bases between. The germline CDR1 and CDR2 sequences are SNHLY and FYNNEI. CDR3 nucleotides: TGTGCCAGCAGTGAAGCGACTACTGAAGCTTTCTTT. Protein product: CASSEATTEAFF.

This chain uses TRBV15 with TRBJ2-3, with 7 bases lining up with TRBD2. The V gene end was trimmed by 1 base and the J gene end by 2 bases; junction bases not matched to a gene: 6. The CDR3 runs 16 residues. Per germline, CDR1 LNHNV and CDR2 YYDKDF (reference sequence). The CDR3 loop reads CATSRGAAGSTDTQYF. CDR3 bases: TGTGCCACCAGCAGAGGAGCAGCGGGGTCCACAGATACGCAGTATTTT.

This clone was seen a few times. The chain links TRBV5-1 to TRBJ1-1; the D gene is possibly TRBD1 (6 bases). V was shortened by 0 bases and J by 0 bases, with 21 bases between the two germline ends. Germline values: CDR1 SGHRS, CDR2 YFSETQ. The CDR3 contains 19 residues. CDR3 loop: CASSLGRTDSYPMNTEAFF. Written as DNA, the CDR3 is TGCGCCAGCAGCTTGGGGCGGACAGACTCTTACCCAATGAACACTGAAGCTTTCTTT. Variable domain in full (rest from reference TRBV5-1 and TRBJ1-1): KAGVTQTPRYLIKTRGQQVTLSCSPISGHRSVSWYQQTPGQGLQFLFEYFSETQRNKGNFPGRFSGRQFSNSRSEMNVSTLELGDSALYLCASSLGRTDSYPMNTEAFFGQGTRLTVV.

This clone was counted only a few times. V gene TRBV7-2 combines with J gene TRBJ1-5; 7 positions agree with TRBD1. The CDR3 loop spans 15 amino acids. Germline V gene sequence: CDR1 SGHTA, CDR2 FQGNSA. The junction had 11 bases not matched to a gene; V was cut back by 5 bases and J by 7 bases. CDR3 protein: CASSLTRDRRQPQHF. The CDR3 bases are TGTGCCAGCAGCCTAACCCGGGACAGAAGGCAGCCCCAGCATTTT.

In its sample, this clone was seen once. The rearrangement uses TRBV30 and TRBJ2-5; D gene unclear. Germline V gives CDR1 GTSNPN, CDR2 SVGIG (reference sequence). The CDR3 contains 11 residues. Trimming cost V 3 bases and J 4 bases, with 6 bases left between them. CDR3 protein: CAWRQTETQYF. CDR3 in DNA: TGTGCCTGGAGACAGACAGAGACCCAGTACTTC.

The rearrangement uses TRBV2 and TRBJ2-7; TRBD2 aligns across 13 bases. Looked up from germline, CDR1 is SNHLY and CDR2 is FYNNEI. V lost 5 bases to trimming and J lost 0 bases; unmatched junction nucleotides: 4. The CDR3 loop spans 16 amino acids. Here the CDR3 reads CASSLGLAGVSYEQYF. Written as DNA, the CDR3 is TGTGCCAGCAGTCTAGGACTAGCGGGGGTCTCCTACGAGCAGTACTTC.

This clone has just one count. This chain uses TRBV19 with TRBJ1-2; the D is unclear. This CDR3 is built from 13 residues. V shed 0 bases and J shed 8 bases, with 10 bases lying between them. Germline V gene data show CDR1 as LNHDA and CDR2 as SQIVND (reference sequence). CDR3 sequence reads: CASSIEGGYGYTF. The CDR3 nucleotides are TGTGCCAGTAGTATAGAAGGAGGGTACGGCTACACCTTC.

V gene TRBV6-5 combines with J gene TRBJ1-6; D is undetermined. This CDR3 spans 14 amino acids. V gave up 5 bases and J gave up 14 bases, with 19 bases separating them. The germline V gene encodes CDR1 MNHEY and CDR2 SVGAGI. In DNA, the CDR3 is TGTGCCAGCAGTGAAGTCGTGGTCGGCGGGGCCCTCCACTTT. As protein: CASSEVVVGGALHF.